This TCR beta chain came from a study of somatic mutations in cytotoxic T cells in rheumatoid arthritis. Turning to the study itself: Patient blood (approximately 30 ml EDTA) was taken immediately after diagnosis and before treatment. Selected T-cell populations stained with V beta antibodies were isolated by flow sorting to nearly 100% purity; these included V beta1+ cells subjected to TCRB sequencing. Study-level points and caveats: In about an eighth of the 65 patients, the largest CD8+ clone exceeded 20% of CD8+ cells.

Measured with immunoSEQ multiplex PCR; TCRdb has only the in-frame clones, and not every one. The sample consists of approximately 3,000 clones, approximately 87% of them appearing once. Details on this clone: Antigen unknown.

V gave up 7 bases and J gave up 4 bases, with 16 bases separating them. The CDR3 is 14 amino acids. The V gene's germline CDR1 is SGHVS and CDR2 FQNEAQ. The sequencing sample was made of CD8+ T cells sorted from blood. The TCR was taken from a woman aged 55 to 70 with rheumatoid arthritis. The V and J genes are TRBV7-8 and TRBJ1-2; D uncertain. This CDR3 reads CASTSPGPLYGYTF. The CDR3 DNA reads TGTGCCAGCACCTCGCCAGGCCCGCTCTATGGCTACACCTTC.